This TCR beta chain is drawn from a study of shared clonotypes between healthy human individuals. In the sorted-subset replicate PCRs, 200 ng DNA, 25,000 to 35,000 T cell genomes, was used. Profiled with immunoSEQ multiplex PCR; TCRdb holds only in-frame clones, not every one. Of over a million clones listed, more than 75% are singletons. This clone was seen a few times. The ends were cut back, 1 base at V and 2 bases at J, with 5 bases in the middle. The CDR3 spans 13 residues. Looked up from germline, CDR1 is MGHDK and CDR2 is SYGVNS. The TCR originated in a man younger than 35 in good health. Some clones in this sample may be carry-over from other donors' samples. This sequence joins TRBV25-1 and TRBJ1-1; D ambiguous. What was sequenced was memory CD4+ T cells from PBMCs. Subset meaning: CD45RA-negative fraction. The DNA for the CDR3 is TGTGCCAGCAGTGAATCTTTTAACACTGAAGCTTTCTTT. This encodes CASSESFNTEAFF.